The subject of this entry is one T cell receptor (beta chain). Its antigen is still unknown. The sample holds no much larger clone one base away, and base qualities are not on file. Collaborating institutions collected whole blood in K2EDTA tubes following their own protocols. For TCRbeta analysis, collaborators shipped samples as frozen whole blood, isolated PBMCs, or DNA extracted from either of those sample types. CDR1 and CDR2, looked up from the germline V gene, are MNHEY and SVGAGI. The trim is 4 bases for V and 0 bases for J, with a gap of 13 bases between the germline ends. Counted from cysteine to phenylalanine, this CDR3 has 15 amino acids. Only the CDR3 portion is preserved as DNA: 45 bases, with reading frame beginning at the first base. TCRbeta CDR3 regions were amplified from genomic DNA by means of the immunoSEQ Assay, a bias-controlled multiplex PCR. Per the authors' processing: Nucleated cell counts per sample were estimated from amplification of reference gene primers within the assay. To quantify the absolute abundance of each unique TCRbeta CDR3 rearrangement, sequence reads were collapsed and filtered. For each sample, productive Simpson clonality was calculated as the square root of Simpson's diversity index across productive rearrangements. Drawn from immuneACCESS, this table holds only the in-frame rearrangements with V and J called that TCRdb kept. Clones are partly lost; checked studies trace under half to an unresolved V gene and leave the rest unexplained. Clone size and V and J calls were adopted from that table, with D and trimming inferred from the DNA. This sample gives about 55,000 clones in total; more than 85% of them show up just once. The ten largest clones capture around 6.5% of the sample.

The sample is drawn from a study of blood T cell repertoires in COVID-19 (dated by TCRdb to the early 2020s). About the full investigation: The collaborator samples originated in the United States, Italy and Spain and spanned the acute and convalescent phases of COVID-19. Where available, HLA class I and class II types were obtained from metadata supplied by the sample provider rather than from assay-based typing. The material from the prospective study consisted of cDNA or gDNA derived from T cells, B-cell-depleted T cells, or PBMCs. The samples were drawn from two sources: the first 160 participants of the ongoing ImmuneRACE study, and 1,000 to 1,500 subjects contributed by 6 global collaborators. A freely available public database, intended as a resource for researchers studying the immune response to SARS-CoV-2, is where the repertoires were released. Sample metadata almost always included a de-identified subject ID, COVID-19 status, age in years and sex. The dataset comprised deeply sampled blood TCRbeta repertoires from subjects exposed to, actively infected with, or recovered from COVID-19.

Overall study outcomes, separate from this receptor: The quantity of clinical and demographic metadata differed by source and by participant and was supplied without curation.

The sequencing sample was made of peripheral blood. This clonotype was obtained from a man between 50 and 59 years old with active COVID-19. This sequence uses TRBV6-5 and TRBJ2-7; tentative D gene TRBD1, with 6 bases matching. The CDR3 here reads CASSSRIGGSYEQYF. The nucleotides read TGTGCCAGCAGTTCCCGGATAGGGGGCTCCTACGAGCAGTACTTC.